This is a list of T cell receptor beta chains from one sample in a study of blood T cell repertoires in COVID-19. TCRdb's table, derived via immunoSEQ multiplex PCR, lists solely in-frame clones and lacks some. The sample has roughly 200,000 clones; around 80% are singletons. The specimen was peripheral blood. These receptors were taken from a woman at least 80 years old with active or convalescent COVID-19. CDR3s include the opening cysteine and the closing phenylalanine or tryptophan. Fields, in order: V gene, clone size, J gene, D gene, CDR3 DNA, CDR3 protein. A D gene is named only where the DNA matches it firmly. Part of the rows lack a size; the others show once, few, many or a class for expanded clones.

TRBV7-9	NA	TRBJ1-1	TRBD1	TGTGCCAGCAGCTTAGCGCGGTTTCAGACAAGGGGGCACACTGAAGCTTTCTTT	CASSLARFQTRGHTEAFF
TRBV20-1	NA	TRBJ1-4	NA	TGCAGTGCTAGTACCCAGGGTGGCCCGACTTGGAAACTGTTTTTT	CSASTQGGPTWKLFF
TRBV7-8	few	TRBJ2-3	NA	TGTGCCAGCAGCTTAGAGGACTCCCGCAGAGATACGCAGTATTTT	CASSLEDSRRDTQYF
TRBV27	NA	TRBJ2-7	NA	TGTGCCTTCTCGGACATGGGTCAATACGAGCAGTACTTC	CAFSDMGQYEQYF
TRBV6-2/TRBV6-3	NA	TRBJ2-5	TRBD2	TGTGCCAGCAGTCTAGCGGGGAGACCCCAAGAGACCCAGTACTTC	CASSLAGRPQETQYF
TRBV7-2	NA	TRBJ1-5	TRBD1	TGTGCCAGCAGCCCCGGGACAGGGCCCCAGCCCCAGCATTTT	CASSPGTGPQPQHF
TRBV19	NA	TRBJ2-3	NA	TGTGCCAGTAGTAGGGGGGTTACAGATACGCAGTATTTT	CASSRGVTDTQYF
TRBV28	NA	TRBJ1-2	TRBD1	TGTGCCAGCAGCCGGGGACAGGGCCGGGGCTACACCTTC	CASSRGQGRGYTF
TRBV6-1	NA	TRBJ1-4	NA	TGTGCCAGCAGTGACATGGGTTGGGGAGGGTCTAATGAAAAACTGTTTTTT	CASSDMGWGGSNEKLFF
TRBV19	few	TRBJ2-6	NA	TGTGCCAGTAGTCCCTTCTCTGGGGCCAACGTCCTGACTTTC	CASSPFSGANVLTF
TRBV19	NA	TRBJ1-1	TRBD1	TGTGCCAGTAGTTCCCGGGCAGGGGGCGCTTACACTGAAGCTTTCTTT	CASSSRAGGAYTEAFF
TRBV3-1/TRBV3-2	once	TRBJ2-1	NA	TGTGCCAGCAGTCCGTTAAGGGGAAGATTAACGTATGAGCAGTTCTTC	CASSPLRGRLTYEQFF
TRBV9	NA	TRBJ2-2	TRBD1	TGTGCCAGCAGCGACAGGACAGGTGGTTTGCGCAGGGAGCTGTTTTTT	CASSDRTGGLRRELFF
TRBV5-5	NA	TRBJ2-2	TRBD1	TGTGCCAGCAGCTTGGAACAGGGGGCCGACGGGGAGCTGTTTTTT	CASSLEQGADGELFF
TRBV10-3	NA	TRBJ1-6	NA	TGTGCCATCCACAGGGACCTCAGTTCACCCCTCCACTTT	CAIHRDLSSPLHF
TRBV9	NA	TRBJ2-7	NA	TGTGCCAGCAGCCGAGGGTACAGTTTTTACGAGCAGTACTTC	CASSRGYSFYEQYF
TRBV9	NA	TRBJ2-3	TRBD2	TGTGCCAGCAGCGTAGATAGGACTAGCGGATCAGGTACGCAGTATTTT	CASSVDRTSGSGTQYF
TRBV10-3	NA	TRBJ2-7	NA	TGTGCCATCAGTTACAGGGACTCCTACGAGCAGTACTTC	CAISYRDSYEQYF
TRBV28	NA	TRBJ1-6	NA	TGTGCCAGCAGTTTAAGCAGGGCCCATTCACCCCTCCACTTT	CASSLSRAHSPLHF
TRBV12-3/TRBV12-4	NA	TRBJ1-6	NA	TGTGCCAGCAGTTTAGAGAGGAATTCACCCCTCCACTTT	CASSLERNSPLHF
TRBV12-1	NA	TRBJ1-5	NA	TGTGCCAGCAGCGGGGACAGGCGAAGCAATCAGCCCCAGCATTTT	CASSGDRRSNQPQHF
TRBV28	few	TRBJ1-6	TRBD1	TGTGCCAGCAGCCTTCCACTTGAGACAGGGACTTATTCACCCCTCCACTTT	CASSLPLETGTYSPLHF
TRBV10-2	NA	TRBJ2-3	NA	TGCGCCAGCAGTTCCTCCGGGATGGTGACAGATACGCAGTATTTT	CASSSSGMVTDTQYF
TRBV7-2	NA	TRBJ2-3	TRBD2	TGTGCCAGCAGCTTAAAGGCGGGGGGAGGAGATACGCAGTATTTT	CASSLKAGGGDTQYF
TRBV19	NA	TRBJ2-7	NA	TGTGCCAGTAGTATCACCCTCCGGTACGAGCAGTACTTC	CASSITLRYEQYF
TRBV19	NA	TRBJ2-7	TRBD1	TGTGCCTCGGAGGACAGGTCCTCCTACGAGCAGTACTTC	CASEDRSSYEQYF
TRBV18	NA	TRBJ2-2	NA	TGTGCCAGCTCACCCCGAACAGGGAACACCGGGGAGCTGTTTTTT	CASSPRTGNTGELFF
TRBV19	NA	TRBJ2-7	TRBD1	TGTGCCAGTAGTGACAGGGGTAGCTACGAGCAGTACTTC	CASSDRGSYEQYF